What follows are 13 T cell receptor beta chains derived from one specimen sequenced in a study of CD8 T cells in ankylosing spondylitis. TCRdb re-called the 5' RACE reads through MiXCR, storing one row per CDR3 protein. The sample has 150,000 or so distinct CDR3 sequences, about 32% seen once. Sequenced input: synovial fluid, either unsorted or a sorted T cell fraction (not recorded which). These receptors all stem from a male donor with ankylosing spondylitis.

The chain has TRBV5-1 and TRBJ2-3, with TRBD2 as a possible D gene (6 bases). Trimming took 2 bases from V and 3 from J, leaving 10 bases between them. The CDR3 has 14 amino acids. CDR1 and CDR2 from the germline V gene are SGHRS and YFSETQ. The CDR3 DNA sequence: TGCGCCAGCAGCTTTACTAGCCGAACAGATACGCAGTATTTT. Protein sequence: CASSFTSRTDTQYF.

This clonotype came up a few times. The CDR3 DNA is TGTGCCAGCAGTCCGGAAACCGGACTAGCGGGGGAGACCCAGTACTTC. This translates into CASSPETGLAGETQYF. The chain employs TRBV5-6 and TRBJ2-5; TRBD2 aligns across 12 bases. The CDR3 loop spans 16 amino acids. In germline, CDR1 is SGHDT, CDR2 YYEEEE. V lost 5 bases and J lost 5; bases outside the gene matches: 10.

V is TRBV6-1 and J is TRBJ1-5; 8 positions match TRBD1. In germline, CDR1 is MNHNS, CDR2 SASEGT. V gave up 5 bases and J gave up 6 bases; unmatched junction bases: 3. The CDR3 totals 13 residues. The CDR3 DNA reads TGTGCCAGCAGTCCAGGGGGCAGTCAGCCCCAGCATTTT. Its protein is CASSPGGSQPQHF.

V and J are TRBV7-2 and TRBJ2-7; unclear D gene. Germline assignment: CDR1 SGHTA and CDR2 FQGNSA. The CDR3 totals 12 residues. V lost 3 bases and J 7 bases, leaving 10 bases between the germline ends. CDR3 bases: TGTGCCAGCAGCTTTGTTCAGAGGGAGCAGTACTTC. This translates into CASSFVQREQYF. The whole variable domain, filled in from reference TRBV7-2 and TRBJ2-7, reads GAGVSQSPSNKVTEKGKDVELRCDPISGHTALYWYRQSLGQGLEFLIYFQGNSAPDKSGLPSDRFSAERTGGSVSTLTIQRTQQEDSAVYLCASSFVQREQYFGPGTRLTVT.

The sample holds one count of this clonotype. The J gene is TRBJ2-1, the V gene TRBV28; D is undetermined. V lost 7 bases to trimming and J lost 5 bases, with 18 bases between them. CDR1 and CDR2 from the germline V gene are MDHEN and SYDVKM. This CDR3 comprises 15 residues. CDR3 DNA: TGTGCCAGCACCCAGGCGCCCCCGGGTGACAATGAGCAGTTCTTC. Translated, it gives CASTQAPPGDNEQFF.

V and J are TRBV20-1 and TRBJ2-7; 7 bases are a match to TRBD2. Germline V gene sequence: CDR1 DFQATT, CDR2 SNEGSKA (reference sequence). The V gene end was trimmed by 0 bases and the J gene end by 3 bases; junction bases not matched to a gene: 11. This CDR3 has 16 residues. CDR3 residues: CSARDPRSSGHYEQYF. DNA for the CDR3: TGCAGTGCTAGAGATCCCCGGTCTAGCGGCCACTACGAGCAGTACTTC.

This clonotype turned up a few times. The chain carries TRBV7-9 and TRBJ2-6; D gene uncertain. The CDR3 covers 12 residues. V was pared by 10 bases and J by 0 bases, with 4 bases between. Germline CDR1 is SEHNR and CDR2 is FQNEAQ (reference sequence). The CDR3 is CAILSGANVLTF. The CDR3 DNA follows: TGTGCCATCCTCTCTGGGGCCAACGTCCTGACTTTC.

V and J are TRBV27 and TRBJ1-1, with D perhaps TRBD1 (5 bases). Trimming took off 7 bases at V and 5 bases at J, with 14 bases between the two ends. Germline-derived CDR1 and CDR2 are MNHEY and SMNVEV (reference sequence). This CDR3 comprises 13 residues. The CDR3 DNA sequence: TGTGCCAGCAAAATCCCAGGGAGGACTGAAGCTTTCTTT. Amino acid sequence: CASKIPGRTEAFF.

The chain joins TRBV2 to TRBJ1-4; TRBD1 matches 7 bases. Trimming cost V 6 bases and J 0 bases; bases outside gene matches: 4. The CDR3 loop spans 15 amino acids. Germline V gene data show CDR1 as SNHLY and CDR2 as FYNNEI. The CDR3 nucleotides are TGTGCCAGCAGGCGGGACAGAACAACTAATGAAAAACTGTTTTTT. Translation: CASRRDRTTNEKLFF.

This clonotype has only one observation. The chain has TRBV12-3 or TRBV12-4 and TRBJ2-2; D uncertain. V dropped 2 bases and J dropped 0 bases, with 13 bases sitting between them. This CDR3 contains 17 residues. CDR3 protein: CASSLLAQSANTGELFF. CDR3 DNA sequence: TGTGCCAGCAGTTTATTGGCGCAAAGCGCGAACACCGGGGAGCTGTTTTTT.

The J gene is TRBJ1-5, the V gene TRBV7-9; no definite D call. This CDR3 comprises 13 residues. V was pared by 8 bases and J by 6 bases, with 14 bases between. The V gene's germline CDR1 is SEHNR and CDR2 FQNEAQ (reference sequence). CDR3 sequence: CASSYGETQPQHF. CDR3 DNA: TGTGCCAGCTCCTACGGGGAGACTCAGCCCCAGCATTTT.

The CDR3 spells CASSQDQRGLNEQFF. DNA of the CDR3: TGCGCCAGCAGCCAAGACCAGCGGGGGTTAAATGAGCAGTTCTTC. This rearrangement joins TRBV4-1 to TRBJ2-1; 8 bases match TRBD2. CDR1 is MGHRA, CDR2 YSYEKL, per germline. The CDR3 totals 15 residues. J gave up 7 bases and V 0 bases, and 5 bases lay outside the gene matches.

The rearrangement joins TRBV3-1 to TRBJ1-1; tentative D call: TRBD1 (5 bases). The V end was cut by 1 base, the J end by 10 bases, with 13 bases between. Germline V gene sequence: CDR1 LGHDT, CDR2 YNNKEL (reference sequence). The CDR3 extends over 13 amino acids. CDR3 in DNA: TGTGCCAGCAGCCAAGGAAGAAGGGGTCCAGCTTTCTTT. This sequence encodes CASSQGRRGPAFF.